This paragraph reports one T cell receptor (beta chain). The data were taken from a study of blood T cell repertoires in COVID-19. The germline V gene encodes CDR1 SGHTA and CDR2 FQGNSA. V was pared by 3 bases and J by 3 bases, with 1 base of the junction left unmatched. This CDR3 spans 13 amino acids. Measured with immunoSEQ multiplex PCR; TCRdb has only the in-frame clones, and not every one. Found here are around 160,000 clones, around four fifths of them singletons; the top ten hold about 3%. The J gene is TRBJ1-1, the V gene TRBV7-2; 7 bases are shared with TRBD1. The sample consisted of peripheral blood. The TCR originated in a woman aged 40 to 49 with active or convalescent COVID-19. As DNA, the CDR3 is TGTGCCAGCAGCTTTCAGGGGGACACTGAAGCTTTCTTT. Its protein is CASSFQGDTEAFF.